The 14 T cell receptor beta chains below come from one sample, sequenced in a study of vaccination effects on CD4 cells after COVID-19. The table came from immunoSEQ multiplex PCR; TCRdb's copy has only in-frame clones and leaves some out. The sample shows about 54,000 clones, around 86% of them seen only once. Before sequencing took place, the ViraFEST assay used viral peptide pools to expand antigen-specific CD4+ T cells. Following an approximately ten-day culture, CD4+ T cells were purified. Their cognate antigens are unknown. This specimen consisted of CD4+ T cells from PBMCs cultured with HCoV-229E spike peptides, obtained before COVID-19 vaccination. The receptors come from a human donor who received a COVID-19 vaccine.

This clone was counted a few times. This rearrangement joins TRBV18 to TRBJ1-1, with a tentative D call TRBD1 (5 bases). Germline CDR1 is KGHSH and CDR2 is LQKENI. Trimming took off 3 bases at V and 5 bases at J, with 13 bases between the two ends. The CDR3 spans 14 residues. DNA of the CDR3: TGTGCCAGCTCACCCCTAGACAGCGGTACTGAAGCTTTCTTT. The encoded protein is CASSPLDSGTEAFF.

This clone was recorded only once. The chain combines TRBV7-4 with TRBJ2-1; D is undetermined. Trimming took off 4 bases at V and 8 bases at J, with 15 bases between the two ends. The germline V gene has CDR1 SGHVT and CDR2 SQSDAQ. The CDR3 length is 14 residues. The CDR3 region is CASSSHISLDEQFF. CDR3 sequence (DNA): TGTGCCAGCAGCTCTCACATTAGCCTGGATGAGCAGTTCTTC.

The chain has TRBV3-1 (or the pseudogene TRBV3-2) and TRBJ2-5; weak D call: TRBD2 (6 bases). Per germline, CDR1 LGHDT and CDR2 YNNKEL (reference sequence). There are 15 residues in the CDR3. V was cut by 7 bases and J by 2 bases, with 17 bases left in between. The CDR3 DNA reads as TGTGCCAGCACCATCGAACGGGGGTGGCAAGAGACCCAGTACTTC. The encoded protein is CASTIERGWQETQYF.

The V call is TRBV6-5, the J call TRBJ2-3; tentatively, D is TRBD2 (6 bases). This CDR3 is built from 13 residues. Germline CDR1 reads MNHEY; CDR2 reads SVGAGI. V was shortened by 8 bases and J by 1 base, with 10 bases between the two germline ends. CDR3 amino acids: CASRRDRTDTQYF. CDR3 in DNA: TGTGCCAGCCGGCGGGACCGCACAGATACGCAGTATTTT.

The chain uses TRBV7-3 and TRBJ2-5, with D possibly TRBD1 on 6 matching bases. Germline V gene lookup returns CDR1 SGHTA and CDR2 FQGTGA. V was cut by 3 bases and J by 11 bases, with 16 bases left in between. This CDR3 is 13 amino acids long. CDR3 sequence: CASSLGAQGTQYF. The CDR3 nucleotides are TGTGCCAGCAGCTTGGGGGCCCAGGGAACTCAGTACTTC.

A few counts support this clone. This chain links TRBV4-2 with TRBJ1-4; D perhaps matches TRBD1 (5 bases). Germline V gene sequence: CDR1 LGHNA, CDR2 YNFKEQ. With 6 bases removed from V and 5 bases from J, the gap between germline ends came to 22 bases. This CDR3 is built from 17 residues. In nucleotides, the CDR3 is TGTGCCAGCAGAGACACCGGGACCCCAAACGGAAATGAAAAACTGTTTTTT. Protein: CASRDTGTPNGNEKLFF.

This rearrangement joins TRBV7-9 to TRBJ1-1, with TRBD1 matching over 8 bases. The CDR3 is made up of 13 amino acids. The V and J ends lost 4 bases and 6 bases, in that order; junction bases with no gene match: 4. CDR1 SEHNR and CDR2 FQNEAQ come from the germline V gene (reference sequence). The CDR3 region has the DNA TGTGCCAGCAGCTCACAGGGGGGGGCTGAAGCTTTCTTT. Its translation: CASSSQGGAEAFF.

V gene TRBV3-1 (or the pseudogene TRBV3-2) combines with J gene TRBJ2-5; D ambiguous. V was trimmed by 4 bases and J by 4 bases, leaving 7 bases between them. This CDR3 spans 12 amino acids. Germline CDR1 is LGHDT and CDR2 is YNNKEL (reference sequence). The CDR3 coding sequence is TGTGCCAGCAGCCGCGTTTCAGAGACCCAGTACTTC. Residues: CASSRVSETQYF.

CDR3 residues: CASRGTGGSNEQYV. CDR3 nucleotide sequence: TGTGCCAGCAGGGGGACAGGGGGCTCCAACGAGCAGTACGTC. V is TRBV6-5 and J is TRBJ2-7; TRBD1 matches 12 bases. This CDR3 contains 14 residues. Germline V gene sequence: CDR1 MNHEY, CDR2 SVGAGI.

V and J are TRBV7-9 and TRBJ2-7, with D perhaps matching TRBD1 (5 bases). From germline, CDR1 is SEHNR and CDR2 FQNEAQ (reference sequence). V was clipped by 7 bases and J by 5 bases, with 18 bases between them. This CDR3 has 14 amino acids. This chain's CDR3 is CASIRGHFYDEQYV. CDR3 in DNA: TGTGCCAGCATTAGAGGACATTTCTACGACGAGCAGTACGTC.

This clone was observed once. This chain joins TRBV28 and TRBJ1-3, with TRBD1 as a possible D gene (5 bases). V was pared by 6 bases and J by 4 bases, with 16 bases between. Looked up from germline, CDR1 is MDHEN and CDR2 is SYDVKM. The CDR3 sequence is 15 residues long. In DNA form, the CDR3 reads TGTGCCAGCAGAGGGGTAGCGGGAGTCGGAAACACCATATATTTT. This codes for CASRGVAGVGNTIYF.

V is TRBV6-5 and J is TRBJ1-1; 8 nucleotides agree with TRBD1. The CDR3 is 16 residues long. CDR1 is MNHEY, CDR2 SVGAGI, per germline. With V trimmed by 4 bases and J by 1 base, 8 bases remained unmatched. The CDR3 is CASSFRQGIRNTEAFF. The CDR3 DNA is TGTGCCAGCAGTTTTCGACAGGGGATCAGGAACACTGAAGCTTTCTTT.

This clone was counted a few times. The chain combines TRBV27 with TRBJ1-1; D is unresolved. This CDR3 contains 15 residues. Germline assignment: CDR1 MNHEY and CDR2 SMNVEV (reference sequence). Trimming cost V 5 bases and J 4 bases, with 17 bases left between them. The CDR3 loop reads CASSHRAPRSTEAFF. The CDR3, as DNA: TGTGCCAGCAGTCACCGGGCCCCGAGGAGCACTGAAGCTTTCTTT.

The chain has TRBV5-4 and TRBJ1-3; D is possibly TRBD1 (6 bases). The CDR3 has 13 residues. The ends were cut back, 4 bases at V and 3 bases at J, with 8 bases in the middle. Per the germline V gene, CDR1 is SGHNT and CDR2 is YYREEE (reference sequence). The CDR3 nucleotides read TGTGCCAGCAGCCTGGACAGTGGAAACACCATATATTTT. This gives the protein CASSLDSGNTIYF.